This entry concerns a single T cell receptor beta chain. These data originate in a study of monozygotic twins with inflammatory bowel disease. Germline V gene data show CDR1 as SGHNT and CDR2 as YYREEE (reference sequence). This CDR3 region has 15 residues. TCRdb reprocessed the 5' RACE reads, keeping one entry per CDR3 protein, no DNA. This sample contains about 440,000 distinct CDR3 sequences. Input material: blood. The TCR originated in a human donor with ulcerative colitis or Crohn's disease, or a healthy co-twin of an affected twin (not recorded which). This chain uses TRBV5-4 with TRBJ2-2; the TRBD1 assignment by TCRdb is unverifiable without DNA. The CDR3 loop reads CASSSPGQNTGELFF.